The TCR beta chain under discussion was sequenced for a study of early T cells in non-severe SARS-CoV-2 infection. TCRdb processed the 5' RACE reads anew with MiXCR; each CDR3 protein has one entry. This sample has some 66,000 distinct CDR3 sequences, with around 8.7% found just once. Trimming removed 4 bases at V and 14 bases at J, with 21 bases between. The V gene's germline CDR1 is MRHNA and CDR2 SNTAGT. This CDR3 comprises 15 residues. This clonotype was seen ten or more times. The sequenced sample consisted of whole blood. This chain joins TRBV6-4 and TRBJ1-6, with D perhaps matching TRBD1 (6 bases). This clonotype was sampled from an adult who was a healthcare worker with PCR-confirmed SARS-CoV-2 infection or an uninfected control (not recorded which). The CDR3 loop is CASSVFPGRWDTLHF. The CDR3 DNA follows: TGTGCCAGCAGTGTATTTCCAGGGAGATGGGACACCCTCCACTTT.